Below, 8 T cell receptor beta chains from the same sample are listed, as sequenced in a study of beta chain features in type 1 diabetes. As every portion of the isolated RNA was reverse transcribed, the sequencing read expressed TCRB transcripts. TCRdb's table, derived via immunoSEQ multiplex PCR, lists solely in-frame clones and lacks some. The sample has roughly 150,000 clones; approximately 9% are singletons. Material: central memory CD4+ T cells from blood. These TCRs come from a woman aged 18-30 years in good health.

In its sample, this clone was seen a few times. V gene TRBV6-5 combines with J gene TRBJ1-1; the D is unclear. Per germline, CDR1 MNHEY and CDR2 SVGAGI. The CDR3 runs to 13 residues. V was shortened by 2 bases and J by 1 base, with 5 bases between the two germline ends. This CDR3 reads CASSYRRNTEAFF. The CDR3 nucleotides are TGTGCCAGCAGTTACCGTAGGAACACTGAAGCTTTCTTT.

The sample holds a few counts of this clone. V gene TRBV7-3 combines with J gene TRBJ2-2; a possible D gene is TRBD2 (6 bases). V lost 5 bases and J 6 bases, leaving 10 bases between the germline ends. CDR1 is SGHTA, CDR2 FQGTGA, per germline. CDR3 length: 13 amino acids. The CDR3 loop reads CASSVREAGELFF. The CDR3 DNA reads as TGTGCCAGCAGCGTAAGGGAGGCCGGGGAGCTGTTTTTT.

This clone showed up just a few times. The V call is TRBV19, the J call TRBJ2-1, with D possibly matching TRBD2 (6 bases). The V end lost 3 bases, the J end lost 4 bases, and 13 bases lay between the germline ends. Germline V CDR1 and CDR2: LNHDA, SQIVND (reference sequence). The CDR3 is 15 amino acids. CDR3 loop: CASSMSRAGYNEQFF. CDR3 in DNA: TGTGCCAGTAGTATGTCCCGGGCGGGATACAATGAGCAGTTCTTC.

This clone was recorded a few times. The chain is built from TRBV19 and TRBJ2-1, with TRBD2 matching 13 bases. The V and J ends lost 5 bases and 0 bases, in that order; junction bases with no gene match: 4. The CDR3 runs to 17 residues. Germline V gives CDR1 LNHDA, CDR2 SQIVND (reference sequence). For the CDR3, the DNA is TGTGCCAGTAGTCTCTGGACTAGCGGGGGCTCCTACAATGAGCAGTTCTTC. It is translated as CASSLWTSGGSYNEQFF.

The chain recombines TRBV4-2 with TRBJ1-4, with a weak D call TRBD1 (6 bases). The CDR3 sequence is 13 residues long. Trimming pared 3 bases from V and 8 bases from J, leaving 10 bases between. The germline CDR1 and CDR2 sequences are LGHNA and YNFKEQ. The CDR3: CASSQGQGEKLFF. CDR3 sequence (DNA): TGTGCCAGCAGCCAGGGCCAGGGGGAAAAACTGTTTTTT.

The sample holds a few counts of this clone. The chain recombines TRBV13 with TRBJ2-7; weak D call: TRBD1 (6 bases). The CDR3 sequence is 17 residues long. CDR1 and CDR2 (germline): PRHDT, FYEKMQ (reference sequence). Trimming took off 5 bases at V and 3 bases at J, with 23 bases between the two ends. The CDR3 bases are TGTGCCAGCAGCGCCCAGGGTAGGGGGAAGATTTTCTACGAGCAGTACTTC. Amino acid sequence: CASSAQGRGKIFYEQYF.

This clone was observed a handful of times. This chain links TRBV5-1 with TRBJ2-1; 10 bases are shared with TRBD2. This CDR3 region has 18 residues. The J segment lost 0 bases and the V segment lost 0 bases, leaving 6 bases of the junction unmatched. Germline loops: CDR1 SGHRS, CDR2 YFSETQ. In DNA form, the CDR3 reads TGCGCCAGCAGCTTGGCGCCTAGCGGGGGCCTCTCCTACAATGAGCAGTTCTTC. Translated: CASSLAPSGGLSYNEQFF. The full variable domain, in which reference TRBV5-1 and TRBJ2-1 provide the parts outside the CDR3, is KAGVTQTPRYLIKTRGQQVTLSCSPISGHRSVSWYQQTPGQGLQFLFEYFSETQRNKGNFPGRFSGRQFSNSRSEMNVSTLELGDSALYLCASSLAPSGGLSYNEQFFGPGTRLTVL.

The chain employs TRBV18 and TRBJ2-7; 11 bases are a match to TRBD1. The CDR3 runs to 14 residues. Germline V gene data show CDR1 as KGHSH and CDR2 as LQKENI. Losses at the gene ends were 5 bases for V and 4 bases for J; bases not matched to a gene: 4. CDR3 sequence reads: CASSAGTGGYEQYF. The CDR3 DNA reads TGTGCCAGCTCAGCCGGGACAGGGGGTTACGAGCAGTACTTC.